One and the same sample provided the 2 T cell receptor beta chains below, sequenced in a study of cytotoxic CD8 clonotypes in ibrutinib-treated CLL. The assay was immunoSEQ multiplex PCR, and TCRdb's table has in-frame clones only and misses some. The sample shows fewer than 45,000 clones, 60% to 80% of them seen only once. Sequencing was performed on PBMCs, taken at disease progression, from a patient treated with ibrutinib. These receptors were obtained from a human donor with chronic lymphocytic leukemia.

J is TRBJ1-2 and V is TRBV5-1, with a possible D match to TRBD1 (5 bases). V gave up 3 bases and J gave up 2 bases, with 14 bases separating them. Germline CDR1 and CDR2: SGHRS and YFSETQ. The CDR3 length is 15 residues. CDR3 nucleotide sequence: TGCGCCAGCAGCTCGCGGGACCACGGAAACTATGGCTACACCTTC. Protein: CASSSRDHGNYGYTF.

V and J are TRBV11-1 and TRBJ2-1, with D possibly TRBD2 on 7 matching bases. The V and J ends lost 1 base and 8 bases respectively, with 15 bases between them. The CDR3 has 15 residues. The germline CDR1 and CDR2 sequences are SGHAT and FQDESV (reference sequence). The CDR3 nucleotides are TGTGCCAGCAGCTTAGGTGGTGGGGGGGCGGATGAGCAGTTCTTC. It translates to CASSLGGGGADEQFF.